A selection of T cell receptor beta chains follows, all from one sample in a study of Graves' ophthalmopathy and Graves' hyperthyroidism. TCRdb analysed the multiplex PCR reads with MiXCR anew, one entry per CDR3 protein. The sample has some 380,000 distinct CDR3 sequences, approximately 15% seen once. Specimen: peripheral blood. Every receptor here comes from a young woman with stable Graves' hyperthyroidism. Both conserved end residues are trimmed from each CDR3. Each record gives: V gene, CDR3 length, CDR3 protein.

TRBV7-2 14 ASSPFSLVGNSPLH
TRBV20-1 13 SARVGQGPYYGYT
TRBV12-3/TRBV12-4 12 ASSLWESPGRMY
TRBV12-3/TRBV12-4 13 ASSLEAMNTGELF
TRBV12-5 11 ASGRTEFYGYT
TRBV12-5 15 ASGSRTGFDSNQPQH
TRBV19 12 ASSMTTGAIEQY
TRBV29-1 11 SASVGSTGELF
TRBV6-5 10 ASSYGSGELF
TRBV13 13 ASSSGGPGTHEQY
TRBV11-2 15 ASSQSQLRLAKNIQY
TRBV5-1 14 ASSLAAGSADYGYT
TRBV19 13 ASTPRFPSNQPQH
TRBV12-3/TRBV12-4 14 ASSLKGGRGNQPQH
TRBV5-1 15 ASSFGGPAVDTGELF
TRBV6-2/TRBV6-3 15 ASSYTPGQRLNYGYT
TRBV10-1 12 ASSSAGQNTEAF
TRBV20-1 10 SARGQVAEAF
TRBV19 13 ASSITAGRSYEQY
TRBV12-3/TRBV12-4 10 ASSLSGEPQH
TRBV19 18 ASSIPIDFNGTGSSTEAF
TRBV5-1 13 ASSKTGGDNQPQH
TRBV11-3 10 ASSLSTEGAF
TRBV6-1 13 ASSEGPGLVDTQY
TRBV14 12 ASSLDGGIYEQY
TRBV24-1 13 ATSDPQGSGNTIY
TRBV20-1 13 SVLRTGADSYEQY
TRBV6-1 14 ASSPRLAGSKNIQY
TRBV20-1 9 SAHIGTEAF
TRBV11-2 15 ASSLEGRGMQDTEAF
TRBV6-2/TRBV6-3 14 ASMRTSGGLPETQY
TRBV11-2 11 ASSLAQKQGVF
TRBV2 12 ASSASRLSYEQY
TRBV12-5 9 ASGLLGEAF
TRBV18 19 ASSPLPGASSFKLAKNIQY
TRBV12-3/TRBV12-4 11 ASSARRDQPQH
TRBV19 14 ASSIVGQPGDYGYT
TRBV20-1 11 SAAIPGGGGYT
TRBV7-9 13 ASSQGARTEETQY
TRBV29-1 10 SVRVTRDEQY
TRBV11-2 13 ASSLFETGITEAF
TRBV20-1 13 SATQAGNGGTEAF
TRBV6-1 7 ASLSRGD
TRBV6-2/TRBV6-3 15 ASSYSIPGSYNSPLH
TRBV3-1 13 ASSQDGVRGSEQY
TRBV3-1 11 ASSQARSYGYT
TRBV12-3/TRBV12-4 15 ASSLGTSGFRTDTQY
TRBV12-3/TRBV12-4 13 ASSSWVLTYGEQY
TRBV5-1 14 ASSLEVAGTSYEQY